The clone carrying this T cell receptor (beta chain) was found a few times. The antigen is not known. Vbeta (60) and Jbeta (13) primers were used in the PCR. Here immunoSEQ multiplex PCR was the method, and the copy in TCRdb shows in-frame clones only, minus some. The data hold 150,000 to 200,000 clones, with around 76% observed a single time. Germline V CDR1 and CDR2: SGDLS, YYNGEE. The CDR3 consists of 13 residues. V was pared by 0 bases and J by 6 bases, with 9 bases between. The data were obtained in a study of cytomegalovirus exposure and HLA in healthy donors. Study-wide results and limits: The study listed around 150 cytomegalovirus-associated TCR beta chains. For TCR beta chains, V- and J-gene trimming was later linked to a missense DCLRE1C variant. Upon later analysis, TCR association rates were observed to vary by HLA locus, being highest for DRB1 and lowest for HLA-C.

The chain has TRBV9 and TRBJ1-2; D may be TRBD1 (5 bases). The sequence derives from a man aged 35-49 years in good health and CMV-seronegative. Sequencing was done on a sample of PBMCs. The DNA for the CDR3 is TGTGCCAGCAGCGTAGAAGGGGTAAATGGCTACACCTTC. It codes for CASSVEGVNGYTF.